This passage covers 2 T cell receptor beta chains from one sample sequenced in a study of human T cells and chemical hapten exposure. Time point specified: patch test 3, about 24 weeks after DPC sensitization. Treatment noted: therapeutic diphenylcyclopropenone sensitization with weekly scalp DPC. MiXCR, applied by TCRdb to the RACE reads, yields one record per CDR3 protein. Of 50,000 to 80,000 distinct CDR3 sequences in the sample, approximately 9.9% were seen once. Sample: whole blood, taken in connection with sensitization to the hapten diphenylcyclopropenone (DPC). The receptors shown here come from a woman aged 25 to 39 with alopecia areata. Some clones in this sample may be carry-over from other donors' samples.

This clonotype has ten or more counts. V is TRBV5-6 and J is TRBJ1-6, with D hard to call. The length of the CDR3 is 15 residues. Deletions cut 5 bases from V and 7 bases from J, with 16 bases between. In germline, CDR1 is SGHDT, CDR2 YYEEEE. CDR3 residues: CASRHNRLRNSPLHF. The CDR3 nucleotides read TGTGCCAGCAGACATAACCGACTGAGAAATTCACCCCTCCACTTT. Looking up the rest from reference TRBV5-6 and TRBJ1-6 gives the full variable domain: DAGVTQSPTHLIKTRGQQVTLRCSPKSGHDTVSWYQQALGQGPQFIFQYYEEEERQRGNFPDRFSGHQFPNYSSELNVNALLLGDSALYLCASRHNRLRNSPLHFGNGTRLTVT.

Turning to this clonotype: A much larger clone lies one base from this, so it may be a read error. This rearrangement joins TRBV27 to TRBJ2-5; a possible D gene is TRBD2 (6 bases). CDR3 size: 14 residues. Germline-derived CDR1 and CDR2 are MNHEY and SMNVEV (reference sequence). Trimming took 7 bases from V and 4 from J, leaving 16 bases between them. The chain's CDR3 is CASKPFGSRETQYF. In DNA, the CDR3 is TGTGCCAGCAAACCTTTCGGGAGCCGAGAGACCCAGTACTTC.